These 29 T cell receptor beta chains share one sample of origin, sequenced in a study of lymphopenia after photon versus proton radiotherapy. Produced via immunoSEQ multiplex PCR; TCRdb's table is partial and in-frame only. The table lists about 64,000 clones, 87% of them singletons. The input for sequencing was peripheral blood, taken from a patient treated with proton-based radiotherapy. All receptors come from an older man with esophageal cancer.

This chain joins TRBV7-9 and TRBJ2-2, with 7 nucleotides matching TRBD2. The CDR3 has 14 amino acids. Losses at the gene ends were 3 bases for V and 4 bases for J; bases not matched to a gene: 2. Germline V gene lookup returns CDR1 SEHNR and CDR2 FQNEAQ (reference sequence). CDR3 in DNA: TGTGCCAGCAGCTTGGGGGGGGGCACCGGGGAGCTGTTTTTT. Protein product: CASSLGGGTGELFF.

The chain employs TRBV5-6 and TRBJ1-1; 8 bases align to TRBD1. Germline lookup yields CDR1 SGHDT and CDR2 YYEEEE. V lost 2 bases to trimming and J lost 3 bases; unmatched junction nucleotides: 3. The CDR3 loop spans 14 amino acids. CDR3: CASSFGQGDTEAFF. The DNA for the CDR3 is TGTGCCAGCAGCTTTGGACAGGGCGACACTGAAGCTTTCTTT.

V is TRBV10-3 and J is TRBJ2-7; D gene unclear. With 3 bases removed from V and 10 bases from J, the gap between germline ends came to 22 bases. From germline, CDR1 is ENHRY and CDR2 SYGVKD. The CDR3 is 15 amino acids. The CDR3 DNA is TGTGCCATCAGTGATCCAGGAGCCTCATCTTACGGACAGTACTTC. The encoded protein is CAISDPGASSYGQYF.

J is TRBJ1-2 and V is TRBV7-2; D may be TRBD1 (5 bases). The CDR3 is 14 residues long. V was clipped by 5 bases and J by 3 bases, with 13 bases between them. Germline V gene sequence: CDR1 SGHTA, CDR2 FQGNSA. CDR3 coding DNA: TGTGCCAGCAGCCCTGTTGGGGGGGACTATGGCTACACCTTC. Encoded protein: CASSPVGGDYGYTF.

The chain recombines TRBV2 with TRBJ2-7; D not resolved. V was cut by 4 bases and J by 0 bases, with 13 bases left in between. CDR3 size: 15 residues. Germline V gene data show CDR1 as SNHLY and CDR2 as FYNNEI. CDR3 in DNA: TGTGCCAGCAGTGTCGGCCAGGCCTACTCCTACGAGCAGTACTTC. It codes for CASSVGQAYSYEQYF.

The gene calls are TRBV7-2 and TRBJ2-3; 14 bases are shared with TRBD2. With V trimmed by 7 bases and J by 7 bases, 7 bases remained unmatched. Per the germline V gene, CDR1 is SGHTA and CDR2 is FQGNSA. This CDR3 contains 15 residues. The CDR3 sequence is CASNLGLAGGYTQYF. Here the CDR3 DNA reads TGTGCCAGCAACCTCGGACTAGCGGGAGGATATACGCAGTATTTT.

The chain recombines TRBV11-2 with TRBJ2-1; 9 bases line up with TRBD1. CDR1 and CDR2 (germline): SGHAT, FQNNGV. The J segment lost 9 bases and the V segment lost 3 bases, leaving 12 bases of the junction unmatched. The length of the CDR3 is 16 residues. The CDR3 bases are TGTGCCAGCAGCTTTGTATCGGGACAGGGCCTTGGTGAGCAGTTCTTC. As protein: CASSFVSGQGLGEQFF.

The rearrangement joins TRBV7-9 to TRBJ2-1; D could derive from TRBD1 or TRBD2 (5 bases each). Per germline, CDR1 SEHNR and CDR2 FQNEAQ (reference sequence). V dropped 4 bases and J dropped 6 bases, with 22 bases sitting between them. The CDR3 runs to 17 residues. The CDR3: CASSWVGANVRGNEQFF. The CDR3 DNA follows: TGTGCCAGCAGCTGGGTCGGGGCAAACGTTCGGGGCAATGAGCAGTTCTTC. The full variable domain, with the rest looked up from reference TRBV7-9 and TRBJ2-1, is DTGVSQNPRHKITKRGQNVTFRCDPISEHNRLYWYRQTLGQGPEFLTYFQNEAQLEKSRLLSDRFSAERPKGSFSTLEIQRTEQGDSAMYLCASSWVGANVRGNEQFFGPGTRLTVL.

The V gene is TRBV11-2, the J gene TRBJ2-4; 9 bases match TRBD1. Germline CDR1 SGHAT, CDR2 FQNNGV. The CDR3 covers 16 residues. Germline trimming cut 5 bases from V and 5 bases from J; bases unmatched to any gene: 10. Here the CDR3 reads CASSASGTGPQNIQYF. In DNA, the CDR3 is TGTGCCAGCAGCGCCTCCGGGACAGGGCCTCAAAACATTCAGTACTTC.

The gene calls are TRBV4-1 and TRBJ1-6, with TRBD1 identical over 9 bases. Unmatched junction bases numbered 5, after V lost 0 bases and J lost 5 bases. The CDR3 has 17 amino acids. Germline lookup yields CDR1 MGHRA and CDR2 YSYEKL. The chain's CDR3 is CASSQDLGTGHNSPLHF. CDR3 coding DNA: TGCGCCAGCAGCCAAGATTTAGGGACAGGGCATAATTCACCCCTCCACTTT.

V and J are TRBV19 and TRBJ1-1; 7 bases are shared with TRBD1. The J segment lost 5 bases and the V segment lost 2 bases, leaving 8 bases of the junction unmatched. In germline, CDR1 is LNHDA, CDR2 SQIVND (reference sequence). The CDR3 is made up of 15 amino acids. CDR3 loop: CASSITGVGETEAFF. As DNA, the CDR3 is TGTGCCAGTAGTATAACAGGGGTAGGGGAAACTGAAGCTTTCTTT.

The V call is TRBV2, the J call TRBJ2-7; TRBD1 agrees at 9 bases. The V segment lost 8 bases and the J segment 5 bases; nucleotides outside the gene matches: 7. CDR3 length equals 13 residues. The V gene's germline CDR1 is SNHLY and CDR2 FYNNEI. The CDR3 DNA reads as TGTGCCAGCCAACGGGACAGGGAGGACGAGCAGTACTTC. It is translated as CASQRDREDEQYF.

The chain carries TRBV5-1 and TRBJ1-1; D ambiguous. Germline CDR1 and CDR2: SGHRS and YFSETQ. The CDR3 runs to 16 residues. The V end was cut by 0 bases, the J end by 1 base, with 13 bases between. CDR3 sequence reads: CASSLDSQQPNTEAFF. The CDR3 DNA sequence: TGCGCCAGCAGCTTGGACAGCCAACAACCGAACACTGAAGCTTTCTTT.

This rearrangement joins TRBV7-9 to TRBJ2-7; tentatively, D is TRBD1 (6 bases). V dropped 5 bases and J dropped 3 bases, with 14 bases sitting between them. CDR1 is SEHNR, CDR2 FQNEAQ, per germline (reference sequence). This CDR3 contains 14 residues. CDR3: CASSPPRQVYEQYF. CDR3 sequence (DNA): TGTGCCAGCAGCCCCCCCCGACAGGTCTACGAGCAGTACTTC.

The V and J genes are TRBV18 and TRBJ1-1, with D uncertain. CDR3 length equals 12 residues. V lost 3 bases and J lost 6, with 8 bases in between. Germline CDR1 is KGHSH and CDR2 is LQKENI. CDR3 loop: CASSPARPEAFF. The CDR3 bases are TGTGCCAGCTCACCCGCGAGGCCTGAAGCTTTCTTT.

The chain combines TRBV6-5 with TRBJ1-5, with D unclear. Germline V gene lookup returns CDR1 MNHEY and CDR2 SVGAGI. This CDR3 is 15 amino acids long. Trimming shortened V by 6 bases and J by 3 bases, and 15 bases separated the two germline ends. The CDR3, as DNA: TGTGCCAGCAGCCTTTTTGATGGTATCAATCAGCCCCAGCATTTT. Translated, it gives CASSLFDGINQPQHF.

The V call is TRBV15, the J call TRBJ1-3, with D uncertain. Trimming stripped 1 base from V and 0 bases from J, with 7 bases between. Germline V gene data show CDR1 as LNHNV and CDR2 as YYDKDF (reference sequence). CDR3 length: 15 amino acids. CDR3 in DNA: TGTGCCACCAGCAGAGGTCCAAGCTCTGGAAACACCATATATTTT. As protein: CATSRGPSSGNTIYF.

This clone came up a few times. CDR3 nucleotide sequence: TGTGCCAGCAGTCCCCGGGTTGTAGAGACCCAGTACTTC. The encoded protein is CASSPRVVETQYF. The rearrangement uses TRBV27 and TRBJ2-5; no reliable D call. This CDR3 is built from 13 residues. V lost 5 bases and J 4 bases, leaving 11 bases between the germline ends. Germline CDR1 MNHEY, CDR2 SMNVEV (reference sequence).

The chain links TRBV4-1 to TRBJ2-3; weak D call: TRBD2 (5 bases). CDR3 length equals 13 residues. Per the germline V gene, CDR1 is MGHRA and CDR2 is YSYEKL. V shed 6 bases and J shed 9 bases, with 16 bases lying between them. The CDR3, as DNA: TGCGCCAGCAGTCCTGGACTGTCCGCGACGCAGTATTTT. Translating it yields CASSPGLSATQYF.

The chain has TRBV19 and TRBJ1-5; no clear D gene. The germline V gene encodes CDR1 LNHDA and CDR2 SQIVND (reference sequence). The CDR3 runs to 14 residues. V was clipped by 3 bases and J by 2 bases, with 8 bases between them. The chain's CDR3 is CASSMSGGNQPQHF. Here the CDR3 DNA reads TGTGCCAGTAGTATGTCTGGGGGCAATCAGCCCCAGCATTTT.

The sample holds a few counts of this clone. V usage is TRBV7-2 and J usage is TRBJ1-5; D may be TRBD1 (6 bases). Germline V gives CDR1 SGHTA, CDR2 FQGNSA. This CDR3 contains 15 residues. The ends were cut back, 1 base at V and 3 bases at J, with 10 bases in the middle. This CDR3 is CASSLVWGPNQPQHF. The CDR3, as DNA: TGTGCCAGCAGCTTAGTATGGGGGCCCAATCAGCCCCAGCATTTT.

The chain combines TRBV6-4 with TRBJ2-2; tentatively, D is TRBD2 (6 bases). Per germline, CDR1 MRHNA and CDR2 SNTAGT. V dropped 7 bases and J dropped 3 bases, with 9 bases sitting between them. The CDR3 is made up of 13 amino acids. The CDR3 reads CASKAGYTGELFF. The CDR3 nucleotides are TGTGCCAGCAAGGCGGGGTACACCGGGGAGCTGTTTTTT.

A note on this clone: Other DNA sequences in the sample encode the same CDR3. This chain uses TRBV7-6 with TRBJ2-7; 10 positions agree with TRBD1. CDR3 length equals 15 residues. In germline, CDR1 is SGHVS, CDR2 FNYEAQ. The ends lost 0 bases at V and 2 bases at J; junction bases unmatched: 1. The DNA for the CDR3 is TGTGCCAGCAGCTTAGCCGGGACAGGGGCCTACGAGCAGTACTTC. It translates to CASSLAGTGAYEQYF.

This clone was observed once. The rearrangement joins TRBV6-4 to TRBJ1-2; the match to TRBD1 covers 7 bases. The V segment lost 5 bases and the J segment 3 bases; nucleotides outside the gene matches: 12. This CDR3 has 16 amino acids. Looked up from germline, CDR1 is MRHNA and CDR2 is SNTAGT. The CDR3 is CASSPRGDRADYGYTF. The CDR3 bases are TGTGCCAGCAGTCCCCGGGGGGACAGAGCGGACTATGGCTACACCTTC.

This chain connects TRBV10-1 to TRBJ2-3, with D unresolved. Trimming took off 3 bases at V and 7 bases at J, with 8 bases between the two ends. The CDR3 sequence is 12 residues long. Germline CDR1 and CDR2: WNHNN and SYGVQD (reference sequence). The CDR3 DNA sequence: TGCGCCAGCAGTGACTCGGGCCATACGCAGTATTTT. Translating gives CASSDSGHTQYF.

The gene calls are TRBV27 and TRBJ1-6, with unresolved D. The ends were cut back, 4 bases at V and 7 bases at J, with 5 bases in the middle. Germline loops: CDR1 MNHEY, CDR2 SMNVEV (reference sequence). This CDR3 is built from 12 residues. DNA of the CDR3: TGTGCCAGCAGTTCGACAAATTCACCCCTCCACTTT. Translation gives CASSSTNSPLHF.

The V gene is TRBV4-1, the J gene TRBJ2-5; 7 bases are a match to TRBD2. TRBJ2-7 explains the end of the DNA better; the J call may be wrong. CDR1 and CDR2 (germline): MGHRA, YSYEKL. This CDR3 has 16 residues. CDR3 residues: CASSPSSSGTHYEQYF. The DNA for the CDR3 is TGCGCCAGCAGCCCGTCATCCAGCGGGACCCACTACGAGCAGTACTTC.

The rearrangement uses TRBV7-9 and TRBJ1-1; the D gene is possibly TRBD1 (5 bases). Germline lookup yields CDR1 SEHNR and CDR2 FQNEAQ (reference sequence). This CDR3 comprises 14 residues. The ends were cut back, 7 bases at V and 4 bases at J, with 16 bases in the middle. The CDR3 protein is CASTTTREATEAFF. In DNA form, the CDR3 reads TGTGCCAGCACCACGACCAGGGAGGCCACTGAAGCTTTCTTT.

The chain employs TRBV7-8 and TRBJ2-5; D is possibly TRBD1 or TRBD2 (5 bases each). Germline V lookup: CDR1 SGHVS, CDR2 FQNEAQ. Trimming shortened V by 3 bases and J by 5 bases, and 16 bases separated the two germline ends. The CDR3 totals 15 residues. CDR3 protein: CASSLGRLRMETQYF. The CDR3 DNA is TGTGCCAGCAGCTTGGGACGCCTCCGGATGGAGACCCAGTACTTC.